This T cell receptor beta chain was observed in a study of T cells after yellow fever vaccination. In germline, CDR1 is MNHEY, CDR2 SMNVEV (reference sequence). The length of the CDR3 is 13 residues. With 0 bases removed from V and 5 bases from J, the gap between germline ends came to 7 bases. MiXCR, applied by TCRdb to the 5' RACE reads, yields one record per CDR3 protein. The table lists about 330,000 distinct CDR3 sequences, approximately 8% of them singletons. Study outcomes and limitations: After the booster, about 95% of CD4 and roughly nine tenths of CD8 primary-response clones were re-detected.

On this clonotype itself: The target antigen is unknown.

The chain employs TRBV27 and TRBJ2-5, with D uncertain. The starting material was PBMCs, obtained approximately 47 days after the first yellow fever vaccination. The source of this sequence is a young man who received the YFV17D yellow fever vaccine. The CDR3 reads CASSLSLGETQYF. The CDR3 DNA reads TGTGCCAGCAGTTTATCCTTAGGGGAGACCCAGTACTTC.